This T cell receptor beta chain was obtained from a study of shared clonotypes between healthy human individuals. Regarding this clone: The target antigen is unknown. This sample includes further DNA sequences coding for the same CDR3.

The naive CD8 fraction comprised CD45RO-negative cells positively selected for CCR7 and excluded terminally differentiated effector memory CD45RA+ cells. Study outcomes and limitations: Represented diversity, genetic and exposure-history alike, was limited by few donors.

Germline CDR1 is MGHRA and CDR2 is YSYEKL. This CDR3 comprises 13 residues. Between the trimmed V and J ends, which lost 1 base and 1 base, there was a span of 4 bases. TCRdb keeps only in-frame clones here, not all; method: immunoSEQ multiplex PCR. The data hold 1.5 million to 2.5 million clones, with roughly 94% observed a single time. The TCR was taken from a young man in good health. The sample comprised naive CD8+ T cells sorted from blood. This chain links TRBV4-1 with TRBJ1-1; D gene uncertain. The CDR3 sequence is CASSQVGNTEAFF. CDR3 in DNA: TGCGCCAGCAGCCAAGTGGGGAACACTGAAGCTTTCTTT.